This T cell receptor beta chain was identified in a study of CXCR3-negative and CXCR3-positive naive CD8 T cells. Notes on the study in general: The TRB CDR3s that CXCR3-positive naive cells carried were more hydrophobic than those of CXCR3-negative naive cells. The study found CXCR3 expression partially decreased after cryopreservation and ran most assays on fresh PBMCs. Naive subsets did not differ in surface CD5, and the authors estimated TCR strength using properties of the TRB CDR3. Comparison of naive CXCR3-negative and CXCR3-positive cells revealed similar TRBV-TRBJ usage, while memory cells differed.

TRB cDNA libraries were made by UMI-labeled 5' RACE. TCRdb reprocessed the 5' RACE reads, keeping one entry per CDR3 protein, no DNA. The sample spans over 100,000 distinct CDR3 sequences; the ten largest clones claim 0.36%. CDR3 length equals 17 residues. Germline assignment: CDR1 LNHDA and CDR2 SQIVND (reference sequence). Points on this clonotype: Its matching antigen is unknown.

The source of this sequence is a human donor in good health. Some clones in this sample may be carry-over from other donors' samples. This rearrangement joins TRBV19 to TRBJ1-1; there is no DNA to check the TCRdb D call of TRBD1. Sequenced material: naive CXCR3+ CD8+ T cells from blood. Subset in this sample: CD45RO-CCR7+CD27+CD95- naive CD8+ T cells expressing CXCR3 (TNR3+). CDR3 protein: CASSKDSPSTMNTEAFF. The full variable domain, rest sourced from reference TRBV19 and TRBJ1-1, is DGGITQSPKYLFRKEGQNVTLSCEQNLNHDAMYWYRQDPGQGLRLIYYSQIVNDFQKGDIAEGYSVSREKKESFPLTVTSAQKNPTAFYLCASSKDSPSTMNTEAFFGQGTRLTVV.